The rows below give T cell receptor beta chains drawn from one sample of a study of blood T cells in healthy people across ages. In TCRdb, the 5' RACE reads were re-called with MiXCR into one record per CDR3 protein. The table includes around 1,500,000 distinct CDR3 sequences, 28% detected once. Material for sequencing was blood. These receptor sequences come from a woman aged 25 to 39 in good health. CDR3s include the opening cysteine and the closing phenylalanine or tryptophan. Each record gives: J gene, D gene, V gene, clone size, CDR3 protein, CDR3 DNA. D genes are given only for firm matches. Part of the rows lack a size; the others show once, few, many or a class for expanded clones.

TRBJ1-6,TRBD1,TRBV6-6,NA,CASSYSWDRGSPHHF,TGTGCCAGCAGTTACTCGTGGGACAGGGGGTCACCCCACCACTTT
TRBJ2-7,NA,TRBV7-3,few,CASSLNPPPYEQYF,TGTGCCAGCAGCTTAAATCCGCCCCCCTATGAGCAGTACTTC
TRBJ2-1,NA,TRBV18,NA,CASSPTSQSYEQFF,TGTGCCAGCTCACCAACTAGCCAAAGCTACGAGCAGTTCTTC
TRBJ1-2,TRBD1,TRBV29-1,NA,CSVEDWTGGEGYTF,TGCAGCGTTGAAGATTGGACAGGGGGCGAGGGCTACACCTTC
TRBJ2-3,TRBD2,TRBV10-3,NA,CATSPSGGGTDTQYF,TGTGCCACCAGCCCTAGCGGGGGGGGCACAGATACGCAGTATTTT
TRBJ2-1,TRBD2,TRBV25-1,NA,CASSDGTSGRAEQFF,TGTGCCAGCAGTGACGGGACTAGCGGGAGGGCCGAACAGTTCTTC
TRBJ2-7,TRBD2,TRBV5-1,many,CASSLWAPGSGVSYEQYF,TGCGCCAGCAGCTTGTGGGCCCCGGGTAGCGGGGTCTCCTACGAGCAGTACTTC
TRBJ2-2,TRBD2,TRBV5-1,few,CASSLASGGARELFF,TGCGCCAGCAGCTTGGCTAGCGGGGGGGCCCGGGAGCTGTTTTTT
TRBJ1-1,NA,TRBV4-1,few,CASSQRPSTENTEAFF,TGCGCCAGCAGCCAACGGCCTAGTACAGAGAACACTGAAGCTTTCTTT
TRBJ2-3,NA,TRBV5-1,many,CASSLELATDTQYF,TGCGCCAGCAGCTTGGAACTAGCCACAGATACGCAGTATTTT
TRBJ2-7,NA,TRBV14,NA,CASSQEAFSYEQYF,TGTGCCAGCAGCCAAGAGGCCTTCTCCTACGAGCAGTACTTC
TRBJ2-1,TRBD2,TRBV18,NA,CASSPQAGGDNEQFF,TGTGCCAGCTCACCTCAAGCGGGAGGGGACAATGAGCAGTTCTTC
TRBJ2-3,TRBD2,TRBV12-3/TRBV12-4,NA,CASSVTSGRADTQYF,TGTGCCAGCAGTGTAACTAGCGGGAGAGCAGATACGCAGTATTTT
TRBJ2-3,NA,TRBV27,few,CASSQSWTGKDTQYF,TGTGCCAGCAGTCAGTCCTGGACTGGGAAAGATACGCAGTATTTT
TRBJ2-1,TRBD2,TRBV9,many,CASSVDGRASYNEQFF,TGTGCCAGCAGCGTAGACGGGAGGGCCTCCTACAATGAGCAGTTCTTC
TRBJ2-3,NA,TRBV2,NA,CASSESMSTDTQYF,TGTGCCAGCAGTGAGTCAATGAGCACAGATACGCAGTATTTT
TRBJ2-6,NA,TRBV12-3/TRBV12-4,many,CASRPDQGRNSGANVLTF,TGTGCCAGCAGGCCGGACCAGGGCAGGAACTCTGGGGCCAACGTCCTGACTTTC
TRBJ2-2,TRBD1,TRBV18,NA,CASSDGTANTGELFF,TGTGCCAGCTCAGACGGGACAGCGAACACCGGGGAGCTGTTTTTT
TRBJ2-5,TRBD2,TRBV15,few,CATRTSGSLEQYF,TGTGCCACCAGGACTAGCGGGAGTCTGGAGCAGTACTTC
TRBJ2-3,NA,TRBV7-2,many,CASSSLRGDTQYF,TGTGCCAGCAGCTCCTTGCGAGGGGATACGCAGTATTTT